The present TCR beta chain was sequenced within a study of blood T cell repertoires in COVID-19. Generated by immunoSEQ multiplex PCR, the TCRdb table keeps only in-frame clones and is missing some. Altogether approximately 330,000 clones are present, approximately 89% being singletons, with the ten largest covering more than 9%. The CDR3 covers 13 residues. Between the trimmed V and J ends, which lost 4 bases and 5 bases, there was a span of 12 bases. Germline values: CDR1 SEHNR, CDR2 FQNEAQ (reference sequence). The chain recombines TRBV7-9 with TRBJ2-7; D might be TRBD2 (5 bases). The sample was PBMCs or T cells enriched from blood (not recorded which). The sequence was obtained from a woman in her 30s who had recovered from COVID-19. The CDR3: CASSSEGWHEQYF. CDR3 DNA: TGTGCCAGCAGCTCCGAGGGTTGGCACGAGCAGTACTTC.